This TCR beta chain was profiled in a study of blood T cells in healthy people across ages. Overall study results and limits: Observed TCR beta diversity per million T cells went down as age went up. This fall followed a roughly linear course with age. A greater number of naive CD4+ cells and higher diversity distinguished long-lived donors from aged donors.

The use of a sample-barcoded 5' primer and a J-beta primer mix characterized a second PCR of 7 to 11 cycles. Each CDR3 protein is one row after TCRdb ran MiXCR on the 5' RACE reads. The data hold roughly 1.4 million distinct CDR3 sequences, with 59% observed a single time. Germline V CDR1 and CDR2: DFQATT, SNEGSKA (reference sequence). The CDR3 extends over 12 amino acids. About this clonotype: The antigen is not known.

The chain employs TRBV20-1 and TRBJ2-5; TRBD1 might be the D (5 bases). The end of the DNA is better explained by TRBJ2-7, so the J call may be wrong. The sequence derives from a man aged 18 to 30 in good health. The sample consisted of blood. The CDR3 loop is CSGLQGVNEQYF. In DNA, the CDR3 is TGCAGTGGCCTCCAAGGGGTCAACGAGCAGTACTTC.